The 20 T cell receptor beta chains given below trace back to one sample, sequenced in a study of shared clonotypes between healthy human individuals. Profiling relied on immunoSEQ multiplex PCR, and the TCRdb table lists in-frame clones only, not all of them. The data contain under 600,000 clones, roughly four fifths of them singletons. Material for sequencing was PBMCs. These receptor sequences come from a woman between 40 and 55 years old in good health. Some clones in this sample may be carry-over from other donors' samples.

The chain carries TRBV5-6 and TRBJ2-1, with D perhaps given as TRBD1 or TRBD2 (5 bases each). Per germline, CDR1 SGHDT and CDR2 YYEEEE. Trimming took off 0 bases at V and 6 bases at J, with 10 bases between the two ends. The CDR3 length is 14 residues. For the CDR3, the DNA is TGTGCCAGCAGCTTGGTGGGGGTCAGCAATGAGCAGTTCTTC. Its protein is CASSLVGVSNEQFF.

With respect to this clone: This likely came from a read error, as a far larger clone is one base away. The chain joins TRBV28 to TRBJ2-6; D remains unclear. Germline CDR1 reads MDHEN; CDR2 reads SYDVKM. Trimming removed 8 bases from V and 0 bases from J, with 5 bases in between. The CDR3 is 13 amino acids. The CDR3 is CASDTSGANVLTF. The CDR3 DNA sequence: TGTGCCAGCGACACCTCTGGGGCCAACGTCCTGACTTTC.

The chain carries TRBV27 and TRBJ2-7; D gene uncertain. Germline V CDR1 and CDR2: MNHEY, SMNVEV (reference sequence). V lost 5 bases and J lost 5, with 13 bases in between. CDR3 length: 13 amino acids. CDR3 protein: CASSPRIPHEQYF. In DNA form, the CDR3 reads TGTGCCAGCAGTCCCAGGATTCCCCACGAGCAGTACTTC.

This sequence joins TRBV6-1 and TRBJ2-5; TRBD1 might be the D (6 bases). The CDR3 contains 13 residues. Trimming took 8 bases from V and 1 from J, leaving 11 bases between them. Germline V gives CDR1 MNHNS, CDR2 SASEGT. The CDR3 sequence: CASHHRVQETQYF. In DNA form, the CDR3 reads TGTGCCAGCCACCACAGGGTCCAAGAGACCCAGTACTTC.

This clone was picked up a small number of times. The V call is TRBV4-1, the J call TRBJ1-4, with a tentative D call TRBD1 (6 bases). CDR1 MGHRA and CDR2 YSYEKL come from the germline V gene. V was shortened by 0 bases and J by 5 bases, with 10 bases between the two germline ends. The length of the CDR3 is 15 residues. The CDR3 reads CASSQENRVNEKLFF. The CDR3 bases are TGCGCCAGCAGCCAAGAGAACAGGGTAAATGAAAAACTGTTTTTT.

This clone was seen many times. The V gene is TRBV10-3, the J gene TRBJ1-5; no firm D call. Trimming cost V 3 bases and J 6 bases, with 12 bases left between them. The CDR3 covers 14 residues. Germline-derived CDR1 and CDR2 are ENHRY and SYGVKD. The CDR3 here is CAISEGQESQPQHF. CDR3 sequence (DNA): TGTGCCATCAGTGAAGGGCAGGAGAGTCAGCCCCAGCATTTT.

Turning to this clone: A read error may account for a junction end that differs from germline. The rearrangement uses TRBV5-6 and TRBJ2-1, with D perhaps given as TRBD1 or TRBD2 (5 bases each). The germline V gene encodes CDR1 SGHDT and CDR2 YYEEEE. There are 13 residues in the CDR3. Written as DNA, the CDR3 is TGTGCCAGCAGCTTGGTCGGGACCCAAGGCGGACTCTTC. Encoded protein: CASSLVGTQGGLF. The full variable domain, its missing parts supplied by reference TRBV5-6 and TRBJ2-1, is DAGVTQSPTHLIKTRGQQVTLRCSPKSGHDTVSWYQQALGQGPQFIFQYYEEEERQRGNFPDRFSGHQFPNYSSELNVNALLLGDSALYLCASSLVGTQGGLFGPGTRLTVL.

This clone was counted once. The chain recombines TRBV19 with TRBJ1-2; perhaps TRBD1 as D (5 bases). The germline gives CDR1 LNHDA, CDR2 SQIVND (reference sequence). Trimming removed 4 bases from V and 0 bases from J, with 12 bases in between. The CDR3 has 15 amino acids. The CDR3 spells CASSNDREANYGYTF. In DNA, the CDR3 is TGTGCCAGTAGTAACGACAGAGAAGCTAACTATGGCTACACCTTC.

In DNA form, the CDR3 reads TGTGCCACCAGCCCAGGCAGCCCGACAGATACGCAGTATTTT. Translating it yields CATSPGSPTDTQYF. The chain carries TRBV15 and TRBJ2-3; D is ambiguous. CDR1 and CDR2 (germline): LNHNV, YYDKDF (reference sequence). The CDR3 has 14 residues. Trimming shortened V by 5 bases and J by 3 bases, and 12 bases separated the two germline ends.

The chain has TRBV30 and TRBJ2-5, with a weak D call TRBD1 (6 bases). CDR1 and CDR2 from the germline V gene are GTSNPN and SVGIG (reference sequence). The CDR3 extends over 14 amino acids. The V end lost 3 bases, the J end lost 5 bases, and 16 bases lay between the germline ends. Here the CDR3 DNA reads TGTGCCTGGAGGCGGGCAGGGGTGTTGGAGACCCAGTACTTC. Encoded protein: CAWRRAGVLETQYF.

The rearrangement uses TRBV28 and TRBJ2-5; D is perhaps TRBD1 (5 bases). CDR3 length: 15 amino acids. The germline V gene encodes CDR1 MDHEN and CDR2 SYDVKM. Trimming stripped 2 bases from V and 0 bases from J, with 10 bases between. This CDR3 reads CASSLPGHNQETQYF. The CDR3 nucleotides read TGTGCCAGCAGTTTACCAGGGCACAACCAAGAGACCCAGTACTTC.

The rearrangement links TRBV7-9 to TRBJ2-3; TRBD2 is a possible D gene (6 bases). Trimming stripped 8 bases from V and 5 bases from J, with 17 bases between. The V gene's germline CDR1 is SEHNR and CDR2 FQNEAQ (reference sequence). CDR3 length equals 14 residues. Here the CDR3 DNA reads TGTGCCAGCGAGTACGGGAGAGGGTTAGATACGCAGTATTTT. Its protein product is CASEYGRGLDTQYF.

The DNA of the CDR3 is TGTGCCAGCAGTTACTCGGGCACAAACTATGGCTACACCTTC. This sequence encodes CASSYSGTNYGYTF. The chain carries TRBV6-5 and TRBJ1-2; D call uncertain. V was pared by 0 bases and J by 2 bases, with 7 bases between. The CDR3 length is 14 residues. Germline CDR1 is MNHEY and CDR2 is SVGAGI.

Of note for this clone: The sample holds other DNA sequences that translate to the same CDR3. V is TRBV28 and J is TRBJ1-5; D not resolved. V was trimmed by 5 bases and J by 4 bases, leaving 3 bases between them. CDR1 and CDR2 (germline): MDHEN, SYDVKM. The CDR3 length is 11 residues. CDR3 DNA sequence: TGTGCCAGCAGTGGAAATCAGCCCCAGCATTTT. Residues: CASSGNQPQHF.

This clone was seen a single time. This chain links TRBV25-1 with TRBJ2-1; 11 nucleotides line up with TRBD2. J gave up 4 bases and V 3 bases, and 2 bases lay outside the gene matches. The CDR3 length is 15 residues. CDR1 is MGHDK and CDR2 is SYGVNS in the germline V gene. CDR3: CASSETSGAYNEQFF. CDR3 in DNA: TGTGCCAGCAGTGAGACTAGCGGGGCTTACAATGAGCAGTTCTTC.

The chain is built from TRBV7-9 and TRBJ2-4; 10 positions match TRBD2. Germline V gene sequence: CDR1 SEHNR, CDR2 FQNEAQ (reference sequence). The CDR3 covers 14 residues. Trimming took 3 bases from V and 10 from J; bases not matched to a gene: 6. The DNA for the CDR3 is TGTGCCAGCAGCTTTGGCCTAGCGGGAGAAATTCAGTACTTC. Translating it yields CASSFGLAGEIQYF.

Points on this clone: Compared with germline, one end of the junction differs, possibly owing to a read error. This chain uses TRBV7-7 with TRBJ2-5; 7 nucleotides line up with TRBD1. The germline V gene encodes CDR1 SSHAT and CDR2 FNYEAQ (reference sequence). This CDR3 comprises 14 residues. DNA for the CDR3: TGTGCTAGCAGCCCCAACAGGGGTGGGGAGACCCAGTACTTC. This translates into CASSPNRGGETQYF.

This chain joins TRBV5-4 and TRBJ1-5, with a weak D call TRBD1 (5 bases). V shed 3 bases and J shed 4 bases, with 17 bases lying between them. The germline CDR1 and CDR2 sequences are SGHNT and YYREEE (reference sequence). This CDR3 comprises 16 residues. The chain's CDR3 is CASSSPRGGRNQPQHF. The CDR3 DNA reads as TGTGCCAGCAGCTCCCCTCGGGGCGGGCGAAATCAGCCCCAGCATTTT.

This clone was found once. The chain joins TRBV2 to TRBJ2-7; D not resolved. The CDR3 spans 15 residues. V was shortened by 2 bases and J by 4 bases, with 15 bases between the two germline ends. CDR1 is SNHLY, CDR2 FYNNEI, per germline. This CDR3 is CASSEQPMIMYEQYF. As DNA, the CDR3 is TGTGCCAGCAGTGAACAACCAATGATTATGTACGAGCAGTACTTC.

The chain couples TRBV6-5 to TRBJ2-7; 8 nucleotides agree with TRBD1. V lost 4 bases to trimming and J lost 1 base; unmatched junction nucleotides: 9. The germline V gene has CDR1 MNHEY and CDR2 SVGAGI. The CDR3 consists of 16 residues. The CDR3 DNA follows: TGTGCCAGCAGTTCAATCGCCGGGACAGGTTCCTACGAGCAGTACTTC. Protein sequence: CASSSIAGTGSYEQYF.